These 14 T cell receptor beta chains were sequenced from one sample in a study of a mutant IDH1 vaccine in newly diagnosed glioma. Assay: immunoSEQ multiplex PCR; the TCRdb copy retains only in-frame clones and omits some. This sample carries under 40,000 clones, about four fifths of them seen once, and the ten largest clones take roughly 3.1%. Indicated time point: week 35, safety follow-up. Every single dose of the vaccine, 300 ug of mutant IDH1 20-mer peptide, came with topical imiquimod. Antigen specificity for these receptors is unknown. The sequencing here drew on PBMCs, taken from a glioma patient whose treatment included an IDH1 peptide vaccine. These receptors were taken from a man aged 40-55 years with glioma. Some clones in this sample may be carry-over from other donors' samples.

This clone has a single count. This chain uses TRBV7-8 with TRBJ2-7; 12 positions match TRBD1. J gave up 7 bases and V 3 bases, and 10 bases lay outside the gene matches. The CDR3 is 16 amino acids. Germline V CDR1 and CDR2: SGHVS, FQNEAQ. The CDR3 DNA reads as TGTGCCAGCAGCTTCCTACCGGGACAGGGGGCCGGGGAGCAGTACTTC. Translated: CASSFLPGQGAGEQYF.

This chain uses TRBV2 with TRBJ2-2, with a tentative D call TRBD1 (6 bases). Trimming cost V 3 bases and J 6 bases, with 11 bases left between them. The germline V gene encodes CDR1 SNHLY and CDR2 FYNNEI. The CDR3 extends over 14 amino acids. The CDR3 region has the DNA TGTGCCAGCAGTGAGGGGGCTTACGCCGGGGAGCTGTTTTTT. This codes for CASSEGAYAGELFF. The full variable domain, rest sourced from reference TRBV2 and TRBJ2-2, is EPEVTQTPSHQVTQMGQEVILRCVPISNHLYFYWYRQILGQKVEFLVSFYNNEISEKSEIFDDQFSVERPDGSNFTLKIRSTKLEDSAMYFCASSEGAYAGELFFGEGSRLTVL.

The rearrangement joins TRBV6-5 to TRBJ1-2, with D unresolved. Germline lookup yields CDR1 MNHEY and CDR2 SVGAGI. The germline V and J ends were trimmed by 3 bases and 2 bases, with 4 bases remaining between them. The CDR3 is 12 residues long. The CDR3 sequence is CASSYGNYGYTF. The CDR3 DNA reads TGTGCCAGCAGTTATGGGAACTATGGCTACACCTTC.

The chain employs TRBV9 and TRBJ2-5; 12 bases are shared with TRBD2. Trimming cost V 0 bases and J 4 bases; bases outside gene matches: 7. The CDR3 totals 17 residues. CDR1 is SGDLS, CDR2 YYNGEE, per germline. CDR3 residues: CASSVGASGGASETQYF. The CDR3 nucleotides are TGTGCCAGCAGCGTAGGGGCTAGCGGGGGGGCTTCAGAGACCCAGTACTTC. The full variable domain, its missing parts supplied by reference TRBV9 and TRBJ2-5, is DSGVTQTPKHLITATGQRVTLRCSPRSGDLSVYWYQQSLDQGLQFLIQYYNGEERAKGNILERFSAQQFPDLHSELNLSSLELGDSALYFCASSVGASGGASETQYFGPGTRLLVL.

The chain combines TRBV5-1 with TRBJ2-1, with D perhaps being TRBD1 or TRBD2 (5 bases each). CDR3 length equals 16 residues. Germline CDR1 is SGHRS and CDR2 is YFSETQ. Trimming took off 4 bases at V and 7 bases at J, with 21 bases between the two ends. The CDR3 sequence: CASSPLTVGVRNEQFF. Written as DNA, the CDR3 is TGCGCCAGCAGCCCATTGACAGTCGGGGTCAGGAATGAGCAGTTCTTC.

The V call is TRBV15, the J call TRBJ2-5; either TRBD1 or TRBD2 may supply D (6 bases each). CDR3 size: 15 residues. Trimming took off 3 bases at V and 4 bases at J, with 15 bases between the two ends. CDR1 LNHNV and CDR2 YYDKDF come from the germline V gene (reference sequence). CDR3 DNA: TGTGCCACCAGCAGGGCAAGAGGGGGAGGAGAGACCCAGTACTTC. Translated: CATSRARGGGETQYF.

The chain is built from TRBV4-1 and TRBJ2-7, with TRBD1 as a possible D gene (6 bases). The germline V gene has CDR1 MGHRA and CDR2 YSYEKL. Trimming pared 1 base from V and 3 bases from J, leaving 13 bases between. The length of the CDR3 is 15 residues. The CDR3 reads CASSQVGQGIYEQYF. In nucleotides, the CDR3 is TGCGCCAGCAGCCAAGTAGGCCAGGGGATCTACGAGCAGTACTTC.

The V and J genes are TRBV20-1 and TRBJ2-7; no definite D call. Trimming shortened V by 6 bases and J by 6 bases, and 9 bases separated the two germline ends. CDR1 DFQATT and CDR2 SNEGSKA come from the germline V gene (reference sequence). The CDR3 sequence is 10 residues long. The CDR3 loop reads CSALLGEQYF. The DNA of the CDR3 is TGCAGTGCCCTCCTAGGCGAGCAGTACTTC.

This clone was counted once. The chain links TRBV6-1 to TRBJ1-1; D perhaps matches TRBD1 (5 bases). The germline CDR1 and CDR2 sequences are MNHNS and SASEGT. The CDR3 is made up of 13 amino acids. Trimming pared 3 bases from V and 5 bases from J, leaving 10 bases between. The CDR3 reads CASSDRGETEAFF. The CDR3 bases are TGTGCCAGCAGTGACCGAGGGGAGACTGAAGCTTTCTTT.

This chain uses TRBV5-5 with TRBJ1-5, with TRBD1 as a possible D gene (6 bases). The CDR3 extends over 18 amino acids. The V gene's germline CDR1 is SGHKS and CDR2 YYEKEE (reference sequence). V lost 2 bases and J 8 bases, leaving 26 bases between the germline ends. CDR3 loop: CASSFYIGPGVTGEPQHF. Here the CDR3 DNA reads TGTGCCAGCAGCTTTTATATTGGACCAGGGGTCACAGGTGAGCCCCAGCATTTT.

Here the CDR3 DNA reads TGTGCCAGTCATCGACTAGCGGGGGGGGCCTACAATGAGCAGTTCTTC. Its protein is CASHRLAGGAYNEQFF. The chain uses TRBV19 and TRBJ2-1; 14 bases line up with TRBD2. CDR3 length equals 16 residues. V shed 8 bases, J shed 2 bases, and the junction held 5 bases outside the gene matches. CDR1 LNHDA and CDR2 SQIVND come from the germline V gene (reference sequence). Together with reference TRBV19 and TRBJ2-1, the CDR3 gives the full variable domain: DGGITQSPKYLFRKEGQNVTLSCEQNLNHDAMYWYRQDPGQGLRLIYYSQIVNDFQKGDIAEGYSVSREKKESFPLTVTSAQKNPTAFYLCASHRLAGGAYNEQFFGPGTRLTVL.

The J gene is TRBJ1-4, the V gene TRBV11-2; 9 nucleotides match TRBD1. The CDR3 contains 15 residues. V lost 4 bases to trimming and J lost 8 bases; unmatched junction nucleotides: 8. Germline V gives CDR1 SGHAT, CDR2 FQNNGV. The CDR3 DNA is TGTGCCAGCAGCTCACCAGACGGGACAGGGGAAAAACTGTTTTTT. Translating gives CASSSPDGTGEKLFF.

The sample holds a few counts of this clone. This chain uses TRBV2 with TRBJ2-7, with 8 bases that match TRBD1. V dropped 5 bases and J dropped 6; count of bases not matched to a gene: 6. The CDR3 runs to 13 residues. The V gene's germline CDR1 is SNHLY and CDR2 FYNNEI. The CDR3 sequence: CASSRTGLTEQYF. The CDR3, as DNA: TGTGCCAGCAGTAGGACAGGGCTTACCGAGCAGTACTTC.

V and J are TRBV5-4 and TRBJ2-2; 7 positions agree with TRBD1. CDR1 is SGHNT and CDR2 is YYREEE in the germline V gene (reference sequence). The length of the CDR3 is 16 residues. With 2 bases clipped from V and 7 bases from J, the junction kept 11 bases outside the gene matches. CDR3 sequence reads: CASSLRTAGGLGELFF. CDR3 nucleotide sequence: TGTGCCAGCAGCTTACGGACCGCAGGGGGTCTCGGGGAGCTGTTTTTT. Complete variable domain (other parts from reference TRBV5-4 and TRBJ2-2): ETGVTQSPTHLIKTRGQQVTLRCSSQSGHNTVSWYQQALGQGPQFIFQYYREEENGRGNFPPRFSGLQFPNYSSELNVNALELDDSALYLCASSLRTAGGLGELFFGEGSRLTVL.